Listed below are T cell receptor beta chains from one sample, sequenced in a study of blood T cell repertoires in COVID-19. Produced via immunoSEQ multiplex PCR; TCRdb's table is partial and in-frame only. The table records 200,000 to 250,000 clones, approximately 80% of them present only once. The sequenced sample consisted of PBMCs or T cells enriched from blood (not recorded which). The source is a man aged 35-49 years who had recovered from COVID-19. Each CDR3 is given with its conserved first and last residue. Fields, in order: CDR3 length, clone size, D gene, V gene, J gene, CDR3 DNA, CDR3 protein. D genes are given only for firm matches. Expanded clones are given a class, and other clones once, few, many or no size at all.

len: 17; abundance: NA; d_gene: NA; v_gene: TRBV5-4; j_gene: TRBJ1-3; CDR3nt: TGTGCCAGCAGCTTGGGCGGACAAGGGGGTACTGGAAACACCATATATTTT; CDR3aa: CASSLGGQGGTGNTIYF
len: 18; abundance: NA; d_gene: TRBD2; v_gene: TRBV15; j_gene: TRBJ2-1; CDR3nt: TGTGCCACTCAGGAGACGGGACTAGCGGGAGAGACGCGTGGAGGGCAGTTCTTC; CDR3aa: CATQETGLAGETRGGQFF
len: 15; abundance: once; d_gene: NA; v_gene: TRBV4-1; j_gene: TRBJ2-7; CDR3nt: TGCGCCAGCAGCCAAGATTCTAGATCAGGGAACGAGCAGTACTTC; CDR3aa: CASSQDSRSGNEQYF
len: 13; abundance: NA; d_gene: NA; v_gene: TRBV7-9; j_gene: TRBJ2-7; CDR3nt: TGTGCCAGCAGCTCGCCCCCGGTTAGCGAGCAGTACTTC; CDR3aa: CASSSPPVSEQYF
len: 15; abundance: NA; d_gene: TRBD1; v_gene: TRBV7-9; j_gene: TRBJ1-2; CDR3nt: TGTGCCAGCAGCCATGGGACAGGAAGTCTCTATGGCTACACCTTC; CDR3aa: CASSHGTGSLYGYTF
len: 13; abundance: NA; d_gene: NA; v_gene: TRBV7-2; j_gene: TRBJ1-1; CDR3nt: TGTGCCAGCAGCTTACTTGCAGGGGACGGGGCTTTCTTT; CDR3aa: CASSLLAGDGAFF
len: 13; abundance: NA; d_gene: NA; v_gene: TRBV3-1/TRBV3-2; j_gene: TRBJ1-1; CDR3nt: TGTGCCAGCAGCCCTCTTAGAGACACTGAAGCTTTCTTT; CDR3aa: CASSPLRDTEAFF
len: 15; abundance: few; d_gene: NA; v_gene: TRBV5-6; j_gene: TRBJ1-1; CDR3nt: TGTGCCAGCAGCCCGGCCCCCGGACAGTCAAATGAAGCTTTCTTT; CDR3aa: CASSPAPGQSNEAFF
len: 14; abundance: few; d_gene: NA; v_gene: TRBV5-1; j_gene: TRBJ2-2; CDR3nt: TGCGCCAGCAGCTTGGCAGGGTCGGCCGGGGAGCTGTTTTTT; CDR3aa: CASSLAGSAGELFF
len: 13; abundance: NA; d_gene: NA; v_gene: TRBV12-3/TRBV12-4; j_gene: TRBJ1-5; CDR3nt: TGTGCCAGCAGTTCAACAGGGATCCAGCCCCAGCATTTT; CDR3aa: CASSSTGIQPQHF
len: 12; abundance: once; d_gene: NA; v_gene: TRBV3-1/TRBV3-2; j_gene: TRBJ2-4; CDR3nt: TGTGCCAGCAGCCCGAGTGCGGGCATTCAGTACTTC; CDR3aa: CASSPSAGIQYF
len: 17; abundance: NA; d_gene: TRBD1; v_gene: TRBV4-2; j_gene: TRBJ2-3; CDR3nt: TGTGCCAGCAGCCAGGCACGAAGGACAGGGGATACAGATACGCAGTATTTT; CDR3aa: CASSQARRTGDTDTQYF
len: 14; abundance: few; d_gene: NA; v_gene: TRBV18; j_gene: TRBJ2-7; CDR3nt: TGTGCCAGCTCACCACGTGCGGAATTCTACGAGCAGTACTTC; CDR3aa: CASSPRAEFYEQYF
len: 12; abundance: NA; d_gene: NA; v_gene: TRBV29-1; j_gene: TRBJ1-1; CDR3nt: TGCAGCGTTTCCGAGCGGGGGACTGAAGCTTTCTTT; CDR3aa: CSVSERGTEAFF
len: 12; abundance: NA; d_gene: TRBD1; v_gene: TRBV11-2; j_gene: TRBJ2-1; CDR3nt: TGTGCCAGCAGCTTATCCCGGGACAGAGGGTTCTTC; CDR3aa: CASSLSRDRGFF
len: 15; abundance: few; d_gene: TRBD1; v_gene: TRBV18; j_gene: TRBJ1-5; CDR3nt: TGTGCCAGCTCATCCGGGACAGGGATCAATCAGCCCCAGCATTTT; CDR3aa: CASSSGTGINQPQHF
len: 16; abundance: NA; d_gene: NA; v_gene: TRBV4-3; j_gene: TRBJ1-1; CDR3nt: TGCGCCAGCAGCCAAGATTTGCCACAAGGGGCCACTGAAGCTTTCTTT; CDR3aa: CASSQDLPQGATEAFF
len: 13; abundance: NA; d_gene: NA; v_gene: TRBV11-3; j_gene: TRBJ2-7; CDR3nt: TGTGCCAGCAGCTTACGGGGAGGCTACGAGCAGTACTTC; CDR3aa: CASSLRGGYEQYF
len: 14; abundance: NA; d_gene: TRBD1; v_gene: TRBV28; j_gene: TRBJ1-2; CDR3nt: TGTGCCAGCAGTTTCCAGGGGGCGCGATATGGCTACACCTTC; CDR3aa: CASSFQGARYGYTF
len: 18; abundance: NA; d_gene: TRBD1; v_gene: TRBV10-1; j_gene: TRBJ1-5; CDR3nt: TGCGCCAGCAGTGAAATAATAGACAGGGGGAATAGCAATCAGCCCCAGCATTTT; CDR3aa: CASSEIIDRGNSNQPQHF
len: 14; abundance: NA; d_gene: TRBD2; v_gene: TRBV18; j_gene: TRBJ2-7; CDR3nt: TGTGCCAGCTCGTCGGGGAGGGAGCCCACTGAGCAGTACTTC; CDR3aa: CASSSGREPTEQYF
len: 16; abundance: few; d_gene: TRBD2; v_gene: TRBV7-2; j_gene: TRBJ2-2; CDR3nt: TGTGCCAGCAGCTTAGCCGGGACTAGCGGGTTCCGGGAGCTGTTTTTT; CDR3aa: CASSLAGTSGFRELFF
len: 15; abundance: NA; d_gene: NA; v_gene: TRBV11-2; j_gene: TRBJ2-2; CDR3nt: TGTGCCAGCAGCTTCCAGGGGCCCGCCACCGGGGAGCTGTTTTTT; CDR3aa: CASSFQGPATGELFF
len: 14; abundance: NA; d_gene: TRBD1; v_gene: TRBV5-1; j_gene: TRBJ1-4; CDR3nt: TGCGCCAGCAGCTACGGGACAGGGTCCAAAAAACTGTTTTTT; CDR3aa: CASSYGTGSKKLFF
len: 14; abundance: few; d_gene: NA; v_gene: TRBV7-3; j_gene: TRBJ2-2; CDR3nt: TGTGCCAGCAGCTTAATTGGCTCCACCGGGGAGCTGTTTTTT; CDR3aa: CASSLIGSTGELFF
len: 16; abundance: NA; d_gene: TRBD2; v_gene: TRBV5-1; j_gene: TRBJ2-3; CDR3nt: TGCGCCAGCAGCTTGGGGACTAGCGAGAGCACAGATACGCAGTATTTT; CDR3aa: CASSLGTSESTDTQYF
len: 14; abundance: NA; d_gene: TRBD1; v_gene: TRBV29-1; j_gene: TRBJ2-1; CDR3nt: TGCAGCGTTGAATTGGGACAGGGGGCCGATGAGCAGTTCTTC; CDR3aa: CSVELGQGADEQFF
len: 17; abundance: NA; d_gene: NA; v_gene: TRBV7-6; j_gene: TRBJ1-4; CDR3nt: TGTGCCAGCAGCTTAAGGACAGCTTACACAACTAATGAAAAACTGTTTTTT; CDR3aa: CASSLRTAYTTNEKLFF
len: 15; abundance: NA; d_gene: NA; v_gene: TRBV29-1; j_gene: TRBJ1-4; CDR3nt: TGCAGCGTTGAAGATCGGGGGTGGGAAGGCGAAAAACTGTTTTTT; CDR3aa: CSVEDRGWEGEKLFF
len: 18; abundance: NA; d_gene: NA; v_gene: TRBV20-1; j_gene: TRBJ2-2; CDR3nt: TGCAGTGCTAGTACAGGGAGCGTGGTCTGGGACACCGGGGAGGAGCTGTTTTTT; CDR3aa: CSASTGSVVWDTGEELFF
len: 12; abundance: NA; d_gene: NA; v_gene: TRBV4-2; j_gene: TRBJ2-1; CDR3nt: TGTGCCAGCAGCATAACAGGCGATGAGCAGTTCTTC; CDR3aa: CASSITGDEQFF
len: 14; abundance: NA; d_gene: NA; v_gene: TRBV14; j_gene: TRBJ2-2; CDR3nt: TGTGCCAGCAGCCAAGGGCGCGGGCCGGGGGAGCTGTTTTTT; CDR3aa: CASSQGRGPGELFF
len: 16; abundance: NA; d_gene: NA; v_gene: TRBV4-2; j_gene: TRBJ2-1; CDR3nt: TGTGCCAGCAGCCCTTATCCCTGGAGCTCCTACAATGAGCAGTTCTTC; CDR3aa: CASSPYPWSSYNEQFF
len: 16; abundance: NA; d_gene: NA; v_gene: TRBV27; j_gene: TRBJ2-2; CDR3nt: TGTGCCAGCAGCCAGTTCCCCCGCGGCCCCGGAGGGGAGCTGTTTTTT; CDR3aa: CASSQFPRGPGGELFF
len: 14; abundance: NA; d_gene: NA; v_gene: TRBV2; j_gene: TRBJ1-6; CDR3nt: TGTGCCAGCAGTGAAGGAAGCAATAATTCACCCCTCCACTTT; CDR3aa: CASSEGSNNSPLHF
len: 16; abundance: NA; d_gene: NA; v_gene: TRBV28; j_gene: TRBJ2-3; CDR3nt: TGTGCCAGCAGTTGGGAGGGGGGGTCCCGCACAGATACGCAGTATTTT; CDR3aa: CASSWEGGSRTDTQYF
len: 16; abundance: NA; d_gene: TRBD2; v_gene: TRBV5-1; j_gene: TRBJ2-5; CDR3nt: TGCGCCAGCAGCTTGGGCCTAGCGGGAGAAGGAGAGACCCAGTACTTC; CDR3aa: CASSLGLAGEGETQYF
len: 13; abundance: NA; d_gene: TRBD1; v_gene: TRBV29-1; j_gene: TRBJ2-3; CDR3nt: TGCAGCGTCGACAGGGGGCGAAGAGATACGCAGTATTTT; CDR3aa: CSVDRGRRDTQYF
len: 14; abundance: NA; d_gene: TRBD1; v_gene: TRBV13; j_gene: TRBJ1-2; CDR3nt: TGTGCCAGCAGCCCTAACAGGGGTTCAGGAGGCTACACCTTC; CDR3aa: CASSPNRGSGGYTF
len: 12; abundance: NA; d_gene: NA; v_gene: TRBV6-2/TRBV6-3; j_gene: TRBJ1-1; CDR3nt: TGTGCCAGCAGTTACATGGAGGGTAGAGCTTTCTTT; CDR3aa: CASSYMEGRAFF
len: 15; abundance: NA; d_gene: NA; v_gene: TRBV6-2/TRBV6-3; j_gene: TRBJ2-6; CDR3nt: TGTGCCAGCAGTTACGATAGCTCTGGGGCCAACGTCCTGACTTTC; CDR3aa: CASSYDSSGANVLTF
len: 15; abundance: few; d_gene: TRBD1; v_gene: TRBV19; j_gene: TRBJ2-4; CDR3nt: TGTGCCAGTAGTATAGGGGGGACAGGGTTAAACATTCAGTACTTC; CDR3aa: CASSIGGTGLNIQYF
len: 20; abundance: NA; d_gene: NA; v_gene: TRBV12-5; j_gene: TRBJ2-7; CDR3nt: TGTGCTAGTGGTTTGTGTTTCGTCGACAGGGGAGGGCTGTCTCTGAACGAGCAGTACTTC; CDR3aa: CASGLCFVDRGGLSLNEQYF
len: 13; abundance: NA; d_gene: NA; v_gene: TRBV2; j_gene: TRBJ2-7; CDR3nt: TGTGCCGTTAACGAGGCACTCTCCTACGAGCAGTACTTC; CDR3aa: CAVNEALSYEQYF
len: 14; abundance: NA; d_gene: TRBD1; v_gene: TRBV6-5; j_gene: TRBJ2-7; CDR3nt: TGTGCCAGCAGTTCGATCGGGACAGGGCTCGAGCAGTACTTC; CDR3aa: CASSSIGTGLEQYF
len: 15; abundance: NA; d_gene: TRBD1; v_gene: TRBV27; j_gene: TRBJ1-1; CDR3nt: TGTGCCAGCAGTGCCGTCGGCAGGGGGCCCGTTGAAGCTTTCTTT; CDR3aa: CASSAVGRGPVEAFF
len: 14; abundance: NA; d_gene: TRBD1; v_gene: TRBV7-9; j_gene: TRBJ1-1; CDR3nt: TGTGCCAGCAGCGCAAGACAGGGGGTCACTGAAGCTTTCTTT; CDR3aa: CASSARQGVTEAFF
len: 13; abundance: NA; d_gene: NA; v_gene: TRBV3-1/TRBV3-2; j_gene: TRBJ1-1; CDR3nt: TGTGCCAGCAGCCAAGATCAGGAGGTGGGAGCTTTCTTT; CDR3aa: CASSQDQEVGAFF
len: 16; abundance: NA; d_gene: TRBD1; v_gene: TRBV28; j_gene: TRBJ1-3; CDR3nt: TGTGCCAGCAGGGCAGGGACAGTTGGGACTGGAAACACCATATATTTT; CDR3aa: CASRAGTVGTGNTIYF
len: 15; abundance: NA; d_gene: NA; v_gene: TRBV5-1; j_gene: TRBJ1-2; CDR3nt: TGCGCCAGTTCCTCCGGGTGGGAGCTAAACTATGGCTACACCTTC; CDR3aa: CASSSGWELNYGYTF
len: 14; abundance: NA; d_gene: TRBD1; v_gene: TRBV5-1; j_gene: TRBJ1-2; CDR3nt: TGCGCCAGCAGCTTACAGGGGGAGAACTATGGCTACACCTTC; CDR3aa: CASSLQGENYGYTF
len: 15; abundance: NA; d_gene: NA; v_gene: TRBV4-1; j_gene: TRBJ1-3; CDR3nt: TGCGCCAGCAGCCAAGAGCGAGGCTCTGGAAACACCATATATTTT; CDR3aa: CASSQERGSGNTIYF
len: 13; abundance: NA; d_gene: NA; v_gene: TRBV10-3; j_gene: TRBJ1-1; CDR3nt: TGTGCCATCCGGAGAGTCATGAACACTGAAGCTTTCTTT; CDR3aa: CAIRRVMNTEAFF
len: 14; abundance: NA; d_gene: NA; v_gene: TRBV15; j_gene: TRBJ2-2; CDR3nt: TGTGCCACCAGCATCCGGAGCTCACCCGGGGAGCTGTTTTTT; CDR3aa: CATSIRSSPGELFF
len: 15; abundance: NA; d_gene: TRBD2; v_gene: TRBV5-1; j_gene: TRBJ2-1; CDR3nt: TGCGCCAGCAGCTTTACTAGCGGTTCCTACAATGAGCAGTTCTTC; CDR3aa: CASSFTSGSYNEQFF